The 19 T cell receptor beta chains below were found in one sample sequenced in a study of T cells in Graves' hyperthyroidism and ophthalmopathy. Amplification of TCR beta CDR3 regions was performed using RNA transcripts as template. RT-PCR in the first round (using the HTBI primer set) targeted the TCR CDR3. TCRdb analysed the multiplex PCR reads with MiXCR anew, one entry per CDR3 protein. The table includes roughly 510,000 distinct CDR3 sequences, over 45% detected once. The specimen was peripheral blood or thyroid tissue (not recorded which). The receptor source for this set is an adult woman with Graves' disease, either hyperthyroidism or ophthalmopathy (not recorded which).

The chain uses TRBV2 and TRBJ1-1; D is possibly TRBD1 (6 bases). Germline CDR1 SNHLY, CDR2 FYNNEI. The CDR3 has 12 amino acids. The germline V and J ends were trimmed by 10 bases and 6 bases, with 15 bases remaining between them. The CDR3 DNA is TGTGCCACCTGGGGGGGGCGAGCTGAAGCTTTCTTT. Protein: CATWGGRAEAFF.

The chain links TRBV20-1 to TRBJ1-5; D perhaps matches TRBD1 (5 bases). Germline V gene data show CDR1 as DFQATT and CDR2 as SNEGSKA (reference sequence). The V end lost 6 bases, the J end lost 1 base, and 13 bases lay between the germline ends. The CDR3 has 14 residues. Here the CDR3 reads CSARTGGSNQPQHF. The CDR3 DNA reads TGCAGTGCGAGAACGGGGGGGAGCAATCAGCCCCAGCATTTT.

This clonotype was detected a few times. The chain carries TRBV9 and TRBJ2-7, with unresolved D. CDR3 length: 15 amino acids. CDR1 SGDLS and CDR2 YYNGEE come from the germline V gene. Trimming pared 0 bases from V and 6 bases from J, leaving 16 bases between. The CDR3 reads CASSVGGAAAGEQYF. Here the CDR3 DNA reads TGTGCCAGCAGCGTAGGGGGTGCGGCCGCCGGCGAGCAGTACTTC.

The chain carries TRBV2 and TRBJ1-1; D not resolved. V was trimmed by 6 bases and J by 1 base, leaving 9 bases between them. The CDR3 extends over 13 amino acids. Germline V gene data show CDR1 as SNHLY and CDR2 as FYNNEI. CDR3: CASRWTRNTEAFF. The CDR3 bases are TGTGCCAGCAGATGGACTCGGAACACTGAAGCTTTCTTT. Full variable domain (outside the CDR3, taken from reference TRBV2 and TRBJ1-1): EPEVTQTPSHQVTQMGQEVILRCVPISNHLYFYWYRQILGQKVEFLVSFYNNEISEKSEIFDDQFSVERPDGSNFTLKIRSTKLEDSAMYFCASRWTRNTEAFFGQGTRLTVV.

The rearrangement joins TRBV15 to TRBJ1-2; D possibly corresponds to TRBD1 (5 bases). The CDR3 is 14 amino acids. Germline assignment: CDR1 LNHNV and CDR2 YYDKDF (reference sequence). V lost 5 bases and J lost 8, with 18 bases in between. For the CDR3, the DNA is TGTGCCACCAGCCCCCGGCAGGGAGGTAAAGGCTACACCTTC. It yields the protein CATSPRQGGKGYTF.

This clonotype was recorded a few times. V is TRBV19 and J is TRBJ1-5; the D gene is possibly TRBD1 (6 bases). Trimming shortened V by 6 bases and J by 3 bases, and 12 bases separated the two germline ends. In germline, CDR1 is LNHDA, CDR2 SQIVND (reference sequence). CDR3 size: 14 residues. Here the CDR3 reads CASRTGTHNQPQHF. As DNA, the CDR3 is TGTGCCAGTAGAACCGGGACACACAATCAGCCCCAGCATTTT.

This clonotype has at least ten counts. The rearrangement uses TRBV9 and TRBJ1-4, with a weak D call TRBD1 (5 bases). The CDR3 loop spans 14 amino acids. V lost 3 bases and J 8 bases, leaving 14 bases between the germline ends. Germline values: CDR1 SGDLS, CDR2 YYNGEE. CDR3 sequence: CASSAGGGKEKLFF. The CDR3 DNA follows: TGTGCCAGCAGCGCCGGGGGTGGTAAGGAAAAACTGTTTTTT.

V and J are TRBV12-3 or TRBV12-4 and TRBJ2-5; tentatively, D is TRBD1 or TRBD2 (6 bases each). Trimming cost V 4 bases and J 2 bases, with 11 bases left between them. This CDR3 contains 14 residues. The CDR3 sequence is CASSSGGQQETQYF. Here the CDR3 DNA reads TGTGCCAGCAGTTCTGGGGGGCAGCAAGAGACCCAGTACTTC.

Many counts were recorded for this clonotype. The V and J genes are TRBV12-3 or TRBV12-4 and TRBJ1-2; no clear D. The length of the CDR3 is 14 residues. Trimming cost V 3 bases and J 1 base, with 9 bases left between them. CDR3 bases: TGTGCCAGCAGTTTCGGACGGAGTAACTATGGCTACACCTTC. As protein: CASSFGRSNYGYTF.

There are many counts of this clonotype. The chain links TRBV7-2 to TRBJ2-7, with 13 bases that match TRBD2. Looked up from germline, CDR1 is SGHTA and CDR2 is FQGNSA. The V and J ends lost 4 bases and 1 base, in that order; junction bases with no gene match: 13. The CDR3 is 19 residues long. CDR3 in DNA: TGTGCCAGCAGCTCGTGGACTAGCGGGAGATTCAGGAATTCCTACGAGCAGTACTTC. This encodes CASSSWTSGRFRNSYEQYF.

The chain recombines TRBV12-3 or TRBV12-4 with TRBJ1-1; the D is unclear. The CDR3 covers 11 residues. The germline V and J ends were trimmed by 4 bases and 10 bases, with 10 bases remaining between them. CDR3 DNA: TGTGCCAGCAGTTGGGCCTGGGCAGCTTTCTTT. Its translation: CASSWAWAAFF.

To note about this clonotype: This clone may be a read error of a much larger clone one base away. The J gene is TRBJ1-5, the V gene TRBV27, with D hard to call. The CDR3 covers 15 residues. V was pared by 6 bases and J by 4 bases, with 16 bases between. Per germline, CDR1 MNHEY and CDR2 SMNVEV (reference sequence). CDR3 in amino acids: CASSPGLNRNQPQHF. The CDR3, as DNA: TGTGCCAGCAGCCCAGGCCTAAACCGTAATCAGCCCCAGCATTTT.

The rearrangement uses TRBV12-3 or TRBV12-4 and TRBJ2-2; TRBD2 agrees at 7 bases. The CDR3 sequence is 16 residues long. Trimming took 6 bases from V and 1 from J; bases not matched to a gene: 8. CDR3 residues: CASSPQGTMNTGELFF. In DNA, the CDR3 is TGTGCCAGCAGCCCGCAAGGGACTATGAACACCGGGGAGCTGTTTTTT.

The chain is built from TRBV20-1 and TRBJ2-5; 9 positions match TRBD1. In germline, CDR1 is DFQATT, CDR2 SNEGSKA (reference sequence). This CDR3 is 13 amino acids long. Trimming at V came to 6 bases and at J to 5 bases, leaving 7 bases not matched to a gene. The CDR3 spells CSAATGGVETQYF. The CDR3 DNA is TGCAGTGCCGCGACAGGGGGGGTGGAGACCCAGTACTTC.

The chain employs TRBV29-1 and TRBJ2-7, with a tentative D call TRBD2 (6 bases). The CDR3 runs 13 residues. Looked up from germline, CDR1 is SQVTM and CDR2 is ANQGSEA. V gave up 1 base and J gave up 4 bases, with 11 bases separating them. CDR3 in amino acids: CSVEVGDSYEQYF. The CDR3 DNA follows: TGCAGCGTTGAAGTCGGGGACTCATACGAGCAGTACTTC.

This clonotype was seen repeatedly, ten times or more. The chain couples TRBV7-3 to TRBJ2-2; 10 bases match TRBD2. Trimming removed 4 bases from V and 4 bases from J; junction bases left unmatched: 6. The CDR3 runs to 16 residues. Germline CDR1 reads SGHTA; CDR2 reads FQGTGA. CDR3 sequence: CASSSGTSAGTGELFF. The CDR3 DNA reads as TGTGCCAGCAGCTCCGGGACTAGCGCGGGCACCGGGGAGCTGTTTTTT.

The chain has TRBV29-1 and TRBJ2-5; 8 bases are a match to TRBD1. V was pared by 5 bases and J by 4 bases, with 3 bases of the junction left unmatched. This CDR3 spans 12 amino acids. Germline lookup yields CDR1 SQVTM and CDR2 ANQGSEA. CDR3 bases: TGCAGCGTTCGAGGACAGGGAGAGACCCAGTACTTC. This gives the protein CSVRGQGETQYF.

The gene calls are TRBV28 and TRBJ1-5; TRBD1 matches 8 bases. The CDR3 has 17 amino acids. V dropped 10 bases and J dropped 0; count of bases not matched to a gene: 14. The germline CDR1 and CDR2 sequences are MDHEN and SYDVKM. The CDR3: CATEGGAGGYSNQPQHF. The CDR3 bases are TGTGCCACCGAAGGGGGTGCAGGGGGCTATAGCAATCAGCCCCAGCATTTT.

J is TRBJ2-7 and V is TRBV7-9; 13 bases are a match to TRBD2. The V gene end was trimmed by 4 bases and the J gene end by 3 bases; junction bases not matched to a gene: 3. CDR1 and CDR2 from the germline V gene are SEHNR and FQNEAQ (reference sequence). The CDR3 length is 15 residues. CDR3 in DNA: TGTGCCAGCAGCTGGGGGACTAGCGGGAACTACGAGCAGTACTTC. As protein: CASSWGTSGNYEQYF.